The present T cell receptor (beta chain) was sequenced within a study of shared clonotypes between healthy human individuals. The CDR3 is 14 amino acids. V was trimmed by 4 bases and J by 2 bases, leaving 12 bases between them. CDR1 SGHDT and CDR2 YYEEEE come from the germline V gene. Source study methods: Filtering differed since immunoSEQ provided only junctions, with no quality scores. Generated by immunoSEQ multiplex PCR, the TCRdb table keeps only in-frame clones and is missing some. V, J and clone size derive from that table, while D and trimming were established from the DNA sequence. The sample lists around 2.1 million clones, about 92% occurring once. CD45RO-negative, CCR7-selected cells formed the naive CD8 fraction, which excluded terminally differentiated effector memory CD45RA+ cells. Caucasian adults residing in Nashville, Tennessee made up all the donors.

Sequenced material: naive CD8+ T cells from PBMCs. The chain is built from TRBV5-6 and TRBJ1-2; the D gene is possibly TRBD1 (5 bases). This TCR was recovered from a man aged 18 to 30 in good health. Some clones in this sample may be carry-over from other donors' samples. CDR3 bases: TGTGCCAGCAGCCAGGGACTGACCAACTATGGCTACACCTTC. It specifies CASSQGLTNYGYTF.